This passage covers 30 T cell receptor beta chains from one sample sequenced in a study of T cell clonality in common variable immunodeficiency. This table comes from immunoSEQ multiplex PCR, and its TCRdb copy is limited to in-frame clones, with some not included. This repertoire holds about 64,000 clones, and none appear only once. The sample comprised peripheral blood mononuclear cells. The source of these receptors is a person aged 18 to 75 in good health.

In its sample, this clone was seen many times. The read finishes 3 residues shy of the CDR3 end, and the germline J gene is used to complete it. The chain couples TRBV6-2 or TRBV6-3 to TRBJ2-2; 11 positions agree with TRBD2. This CDR3 region has 15 residues. V was pared by 5 bases and J by 7 bases, with 6 bases of the junction left unmatched. Germline V gene data show CDR1 as MNHEY and CDR2 as SVGEGT. The chain's CDR3 is CASSLSGGAHGELFF. The sequenced part of the CDR3 DNA is TGTGCCAGCAGTCTTAGCGGGGGGGCCCACGGGGAG.

This clone was detected ten times or more. The sequence runs out 3 residues before the end of the CDR3; the remainder is reconstructed from the germline J gene. V is TRBV5-4 and J is TRBJ2-7, with 9 bases matching TRBD2. Germline CDR1 and CDR2: SGHNT and YYREEE (reference sequence). V shed 7 bases, J shed 4 bases, and the junction held 6 bases outside the gene matches. CDR3 length equals 13 residues. The CDR3 reads CASSPGLAYEQYF. The covered CDR3 bases are TGTGCCAGCTCGCCGGGACTAGCTTACGAG.

In its sample, this clone was seen many times. The DNA ends 3 residues before the CDR3 does, and the rest of the CDR3 is filled in from the germline J gene. The chain combines TRBV5-6 with TRBJ2-5; D is possibly TRBD1 (5 bases). Trimming removed 3 bases at V and 2 bases at J, with 11 bases between. CDR1 is SGHDT, CDR2 YYEEEE, per germline. The CDR3 has 14 residues. The CDR3 reads CASSSGQGQETQYF. The CDR3 DNA, read in part, is TGTGCCAGCAGCTCAGGGCAGGGACAAGAGACC.

This clone came up many times. From the germline J gene comes the end of the CDR3, since the read stops 3 residues before it. This chain uses TRBV18 with TRBJ2-1, with 8 bases aligning to TRBD2. V lost 6 bases and J lost 8; bases outside the gene matches: 9. Germline loops: CDR1 KGHSH, CDR2 LQKENI. This CDR3 is 14 amino acids long. CDR3 DNA (partial): TGTGCCAGCTCTGGGGGGACTAGTGCGCATGAG. Protein product: CASSGGTSAHE. The full CDR3 protein reads CASSGGTSAHEQFF.

In this sample, this clone turned up many times. The CDR3 end is not reached by the read, which stops 3 residues before it; the germline J gene fills it in. This chain joins TRBV9 and TRBJ1-2, with TRBD1 matching 7 bases. The CDR3 runs 15 residues. Germline CDR1 reads SGDLS; CDR2 reads YYNGEE. The DNA read from the CDR3 is TGTGCCAGCAGCGTGGCCGGGACAGCTTCGTCGGGC. Translated, it gives CASSVAGTASSG. The CDR3, in full, reads CASSVAGTASSGYTF.

The CDR3 bases that were read are TGCGCCAGCAGCGTATACGGGACAGGGAATTACAATTCACCC. Translating gives CASSVYGTGNYNSP. The entire CDR3 is CASSVYGTGNYNSPLHF. V gene TRBV5-1 combines with J gene TRBJ1-6; 9 bases are a match to TRBD1. Read sequence stops 3 residues before the CDR3 end, and the germline J gene provides the missing end. The CDR3 is made up of 17 amino acids. Trimming at V came to 4 bases and at J to 7 bases, leaving 12 bases not matched to a gene. Germline CDR1 is SGHRS and CDR2 is YFSETQ.

In this sample, this clone turned up many times. The CDR3: CASSLAGGYTF. The CDR3 bases that were read are TGTGCCAGCAGCTTAGCTGGCGGC. This rearrangement joins TRBV7-9 to TRBJ1-2; D is undetermined. The sequenced fragment ends 3 residues before the CDR3 boundary, so the rest is inferred from the germline J gene. The CDR3 sequence is 11 residues long. Per germline, CDR1 SEHNR and CDR2 FQNEAQ (reference sequence).

This clone occurred many times. The read stops 3 residues short of the end of the CDR3; the missing end is completed from the germline J gene. This chain connects TRBV19 to TRBJ1-5; 7 bases match TRBD1. Germline trimming cut 2 bases from V and 2 bases from J; bases unmatched to any gene: 3. The CDR3 is 15 residues long. The germline V gene encodes CDR1 LNHDA and CDR2 SQIVND (reference sequence). The CDR3 loop reads CASSISGGRNQPQHF. The DNA read from the CDR3 is TGTGCCAGTAGTATATCAGGGGGGCGCAATCAGCCC.

This clone was found many times. The read stops 3 residues short of the end of the CDR3; the missing end is completed from the germline J gene. The V and J genes are TRBV24-1 and TRBJ2-1; TRBD1 aligns across 10 bases. In germline, CDR1 is KGHDR, CDR2 SFDVKD. Trimming cost V 0 bases and J 8 bases; bases outside gene matches: 6. This CDR3 comprises 16 residues. CDR3 sequence reads: CATSDLYGTGVYEQFF. Incomplete CDR3 DNA: TGTGCCACCAGTGATTTGTATGGGACAGGGGTCTATGAG.

This clone was detected many times. The CDR3 region is CAWSVSSGGANEQFF. CDR3 DNA, as far as it was read: TGTGCCTGGAGTGTTTCTAGCGGGGGGGCAAATGAG. The rearrangement uses TRBV30 and TRBJ2-1; 12 bases are shared with TRBD2. The read terminates 3 residues before the CDR3 end, so the remaining end is supplied by the germline J gene. The germline V gene encodes CDR1 GTSNPN and CDR2 SVGIG (reference sequence). This CDR3 comprises 15 residues. The V and J ends lost 0 bases and 7 bases, in that order; junction bases with no gene match: 4.

This clone was seen many times. The DNA ends 3 residues before the CDR3 does, and the rest of the CDR3 is filled in from the germline J gene. The chain carries TRBV2 and TRBJ2-3; a possible D gene is TRBD2 (6 bases). The CDR3 consists of 15 residues. The germline gives CDR1 SNHLY, CDR2 FYNNEI. V was shortened by 10 bases and J by 3 bases, with 20 bases between the two germline ends. Incomplete CDR3 DNA: TGTGCCACGCAACCTAGCGCCGCCAGGACAGATACG. Translated: CATQPSAARTDT. The full CDR3 reads CATQPSAARTDTQYF.

This clone was found many times. Sequencing ends 3 residues short of the CDR3 end; the germline J gene provides the rest. This rearrangement joins TRBV6-4 to TRBJ2-1; D possibly matches TRBD1 or TRBD2 (5 bases each). V was cut by 0 bases and J by 1 base, with 10 bases left in between. Germline lookup yields CDR1 MRHNA and CDR2 SNTAGT. This CDR3 has 16 residues. CDR3 loop: CASSDSEGSSYNEQFF. The sequenced CDR3 bases are TGTGCCAGCAGTGACTCCGAGGGGAGTTCCTACAATGAG.

This clone was found many times. Coverage ceases 3 residues before the CDR3 finishes, and the germline J gene fills in the end. The V call is TRBV10-2, the J call TRBJ2-2, with 7 nucleotides matching TRBD2. The CDR3 totals 14 residues. Germline loops: CDR1 WSHSY, CDR2 SAAADI. Germline trimming cut 8 bases from V and 5 bases from J; bases unmatched to any gene: 8. The covered CDR3 bases are TGCGCCAGCGGGGGGGGATGGTATACCGGGGAG. Translation gives CASGGGWYTGE. The full CDR3 protein is CASGGGWYTGELFF.

This clone was observed at least ten times. The read stops 3 residues short of the end of the CDR3; the missing end is completed from the germline J gene. The V and J genes are TRBV20-1 and TRBJ1-1, with TRBD1 matching over 8 bases. Germline V gene data show CDR1 as DFQATT and CDR2 as SNEGSKA (reference sequence). V gave up 3 bases and J gave up 3 bases; unmatched junction bases: 18. The CDR3 loop spans 18 amino acids. The part of the CDR3 DNA that was read is TGCAGTGCTAGGGCTCCCCGGACAGGGAATTTAAGGGACACTGAA. Translating gives CSARAPRTGNLRDTE. The CDR3, in full, reads CSARAPRTGNLRDTEAFF.

This clone showed up many times. The CDR3 extends 3 residues past the end of the read, so its final part is completed from the germline J gene. The chain recombines TRBV11-2 with TRBJ2-1, with unresolved D. CDR1 SGHAT and CDR2 FQNNGV come from the germline V gene. The CDR3 sequence is 15 residues long. V shed 3 bases and J shed 0 bases, with 9 bases lying between them. The covered CDR3 bases are TGTGCCAGCAGCTTTCTTCCTAACTCCTACAATGAG. It specifies CASSFLPNSYNE. The entire CDR3 reads CASSFLPNSYNEQFF.

This clone was seen repeatedly, ten times or more. Its ends do not fully match the called genes, so a read error is possible. The read ends 3 residues before the CDR3 terminus; that terminus is restored from the germline J gene. This sample also contains other DNA sequences that code for the same CDR3. The genes are TRBV20-1 and TRBJ2-5; TRBD2 aligns across 8 bases. Germline CDR1 and CDR2: DFQATT and SNEGSKA (reference sequence). The CDR3 length is 16 residues. The CDR3 bases that were read are TGTAGTGCTAGGGACCCCGCGGGAGGTGACCAAGAGACC. It is translated as CSARDPAGGDQET. From start to end, the CDR3 is CSARDPAGGDQETQYF.

This clone has at least ten counts. The CDR3 extends 3 residues past the end of the read, so its final part is completed from the germline J gene. The genes are TRBV7-8 and TRBJ2-5, with 7 bases matching TRBD2. V was pared by 1 base and J by 1 base, with 3 bases of the junction left unmatched. Germline V gene sequence: CDR1 SGHVS, CDR2 FQNEAQ. The CDR3 contains 15 residues. CDR3 loop: CASSLVSGTQETQYF. CDR3 DNA, as far as it was read: TGTGCCAGCAGCTTAGTAAGCGGGACCCAAGAGACC.

In its sample, this clone was seen many times. The read terminates 3 residues before the CDR3 end, so the remaining end is supplied by the germline J gene. This chain joins TRBV4-1 and TRBJ2-7; TRBD1 aligns across 7 bases. The V segment lost 1 base and the J segment 1 base; nucleotides outside the gene matches: 4. The CDR3 extends over 15 amino acids. The germline V gene has CDR1 MGHRA and CDR2 YSYEKL. The sequenced CDR3 bases are TGCGCCAGCAGCCAAGGGACAGGACAATCCTACGAG. Translation: CASSQGTGQSYE. The full CDR3 reads CASSQGTGQSYEQYF.

Many counts were recorded for this clone. The covered CDR3 bases are TGTGCCAGCAGCTTGGGACAGGGTGAAAACATT. This sequence encodes CASSLGQGENI. The whole CDR3 sequence reads CASSLGQGENIQYF. This chain connects TRBV5-6 to TRBJ2-4; 7 bases align to TRBD1. The read gets to within 3 residues of the CDR3 end, and the germline J gene fills in the rest. J gave up 5 bases and V 0 bases, and 2 bases lay outside the gene matches. Germline V CDR1 and CDR2: SGHDT, YYEEEE. The CDR3 totals 14 residues. The full variable domain, its missing parts supplied by reference TRBV5-6 and TRBJ2-4, is DAGVTQSPTHLIKTRGQQVTLRCSPKSGHDTVSWYQQALGQGPQFIFQYYEEEERQRGNFPDRFSGHQFPNYSSELNVNALLLGDSALYLCASSLGQGENIQYFGAGTRLSVL.

Ten or more counts support this clone. Read coverage stops 3 residues before the CDR3 terminus; the germline J gene supplies the remainder. The chain combines TRBV5-4 with TRBJ1-3; TRBD1 is a possible D gene (6 bases). The V end was cut by 0 bases, the J end by 4 bases, with 14 bases between. The CDR3 spans 16 residues. Germline loops: CDR1 SGHNT, CDR2 YYREEE (reference sequence). CDR3: CASSLEGVPAGNTIYF. The covered CDR3 bases are TGTGCCAGCAGCTTGGAGGGGGTTCCGGCGGGAAACACC.

This clone was seen many times. The read finishes 3 residues shy of the CDR3 end, and the germline J gene is used to complete it. This chain uses TRBV30 with TRBJ2-3, with D perhaps matching TRBD1 (6 bases). Germline CDR1 reads GTSNPN; CDR2 reads SVGIG (reference sequence). Trimming took off 4 bases at V and 4 bases at J, with 12 bases between the two ends. The CDR3 covers 13 residues. The CDR3 bases that were read are TGTGCCTGGAACAGGGACGGCTCAGATACG. This translates into CAWNRDGSDT. The full CDR3 reads CAWNRDGSDTQYF.

This clone was seen at least ten times. Sequencing ends 3 residues short of the CDR3 end; the germline J gene provides the rest. The rearrangement joins TRBV5-4 to TRBJ2-3; TRBD2 agrees at 12 bases. The CDR3 spans 16 residues. V was pared by 2 bases and J by 3 bases, with 4 bases of the junction left unmatched. The germline gives CDR1 SGHNT, CDR2 YYREEE (reference sequence). CDR3 bases read: TGTGCCAGCAGCTTTCGGCTAGCGGGGGGGACAGATACG. Protein sequence: CASSFRLAGGTDT. The complete CDR3 reads CASSFRLAGGTDTQYF.

The sample holds a few counts of this clone. CDR3: CASSLEGVVSYEQYF. Partial CDR3 DNA: TGCGCCAGCAGCTTGGAGGGGGTCGTCTCCTACGAG. The V call is TRBV5-1, the J call TRBJ2-7, with D maybe TRBD1 (6 bases). From the germline J gene comes the end of the CDR3, since the read stops 3 residues before it. This CDR3 contains 15 residues. Germline assignment: CDR1 SGHRS and CDR2 YFSETQ. V lost 0 bases to trimming and J lost 0 bases, with 10 bases between them.

With respect to this clone: The DNA ends 3 residues before the CDR3 does, and the rest of the CDR3 is filled in from the germline J gene. This chain connects TRBV5-5 to TRBJ2-7; no definite D call. V was cut by 4 bases and J by 3 bases, with 17 bases left in between. The germline V gene encodes CDR1 SGHKS and CDR2 YYEKEE (reference sequence). The CDR3 runs 15 residues. The CDR3 loop is CASSLTPFVDYEQYF. The part of the CDR3 DNA that was read is TGTGCCAGCAGCCTCACTCCCTTTGTCGACTACGAG.

This clone was seen many times. The CDR3 goes on 3 residues after the read ends, and that part is filled in from the germline J gene. The rearrangement joins TRBV28 to TRBJ2-1; a possible D gene is TRBD1 (6 bases). V was shortened by 5 bases and J by 0 bases, with 14 bases between the two germline ends. Germline V lookup: CDR1 MDHEN, CDR2 SYDVKM. The CDR3 has 16 residues. This CDR3 is CASSQDTGSSYNEQFF. The CDR3 bases that were read are TGTGCCAGCAGTCAGGATACAGGGAGCTCCTACAATGAG.

This clone was observed at least ten times. Read sequence stops 3 residues before the CDR3 end, and the germline J gene provides the missing end. V is TRBV11-2 and J is TRBJ1-5, with D tentatively TRBD1 (6 bases). This CDR3 contains 13 residues. Germline loops: CDR1 SGHAT, CDR2 FQNNGV. Trimming pared 5 bases from V and 4 bases from J, leaving 9 bases between. CDR3 DNA (partial): TGTGCCAGCAGCCCAGGGGTGAATCAGCCC. This encodes CASSPGVNQP. The complete CDR3 sequence is CASSPGVNQPQHF.

This clone was picked up many times. The read ends 3 residues early relative to the CDR3; the germline J gene fills the gap. The V call is TRBV5-1, the J call TRBJ1-1; 9 bases match TRBD1. CDR1 and CDR2 from the germline V gene are SGHRS and YFSETQ. V shed 5 bases and J 0 bases; nucleotides not matched to a gene: 8. This CDR3 has 16 residues. The CDR3 spells CASSYGQGNVNTEAFF. CDR3 DNA (partial): TGCGCCAGCAGTTATGGACAGGGGAATGTGAACACTGAA.

This clone was seen many times. The observed sequence ends 3 residues before the CDR3 terminus, with the missing tail filled in from the germline J gene. This chain joins TRBV5-1 and TRBJ2-7; D is possibly TRBD1 (6 bases). Germline V gene sequence: CDR1 SGHRS, CDR2 YFSETQ. The ends were cut back, 4 bases at V and 3 bases at J, with 8 bases in the middle. This CDR3 comprises 12 residues. Incomplete CDR3 DNA: TGCGCCAGCAGCCGGGACAACTACGAG. This codes for CASSRDNYE. The entire CDR3 sequence reads CASSRDNYEQYF.

The sample holds many counts of this clone. The read gets to within 3 residues of the CDR3 end, and the germline J gene fills in the rest. The rearrangement links TRBV11-2 to TRBJ1-4; D is perhaps TRBD1 (6 bases). This CDR3 has 15 amino acids. Trimming took 0 bases from V and 8 from J, leaving 13 bases between them. CDR1 is SGHAT and CDR2 is FQNNGV in the germline V gene. The sequenced part of the CDR3 DNA is TGTGCCAGCAGCTTAGATTACAGGGTTGGGGAAAAA. It encodes CASSLDYRVGEK. The whole CDR3 sequence is CASSLDYRVGEKLFF.

The sample holds many counts of this clone. Sequencing ends 3 residues short of the CDR3 end; the germline J gene provides the rest. This chain connects TRBV2 to TRBJ1-1, with D perhaps TRBD1 (5 bases). V shed 6 bases and J shed 7 bases, with 12 bases lying between them. From germline, CDR1 is SNHLY and CDR2 FYNNEI. The CDR3 is 12 amino acids. Here the CDR3 reads CASSWGVGEAFF. Incomplete CDR3 DNA: TGTGCCAGCAGCTGGGGGGTCGGTGAA.